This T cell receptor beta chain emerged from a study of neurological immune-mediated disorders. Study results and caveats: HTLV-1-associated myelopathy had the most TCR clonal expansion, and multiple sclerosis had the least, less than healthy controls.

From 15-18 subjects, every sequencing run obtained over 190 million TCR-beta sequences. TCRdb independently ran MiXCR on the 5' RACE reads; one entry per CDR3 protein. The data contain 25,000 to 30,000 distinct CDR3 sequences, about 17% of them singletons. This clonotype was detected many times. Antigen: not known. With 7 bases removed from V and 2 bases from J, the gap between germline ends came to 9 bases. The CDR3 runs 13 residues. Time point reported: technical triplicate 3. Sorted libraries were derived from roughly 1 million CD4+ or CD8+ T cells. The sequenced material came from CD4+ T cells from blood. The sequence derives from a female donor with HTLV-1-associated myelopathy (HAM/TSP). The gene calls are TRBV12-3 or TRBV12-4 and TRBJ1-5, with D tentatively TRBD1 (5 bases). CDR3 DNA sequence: TGTGCCAGCACCCTGGGGGGCAATCAGCCCCAGCATTTT. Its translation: CASTLGGNQPQHF.